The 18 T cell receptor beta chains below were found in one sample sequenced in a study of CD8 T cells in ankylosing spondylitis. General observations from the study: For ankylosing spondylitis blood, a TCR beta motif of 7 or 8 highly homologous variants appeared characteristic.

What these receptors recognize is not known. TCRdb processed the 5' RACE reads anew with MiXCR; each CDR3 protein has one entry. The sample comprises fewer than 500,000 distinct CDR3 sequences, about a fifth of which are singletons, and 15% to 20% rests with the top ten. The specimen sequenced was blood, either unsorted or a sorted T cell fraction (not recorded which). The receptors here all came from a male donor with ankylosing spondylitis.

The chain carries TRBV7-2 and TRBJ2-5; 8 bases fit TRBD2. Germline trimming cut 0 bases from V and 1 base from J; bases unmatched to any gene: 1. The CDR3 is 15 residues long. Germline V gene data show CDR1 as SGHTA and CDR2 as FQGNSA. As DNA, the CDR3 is TGTGCCAGCAGCTTAGCCGGACTAGCCCAAGAGACCCAGTACTTC. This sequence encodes CASSLAGLAQETQYF. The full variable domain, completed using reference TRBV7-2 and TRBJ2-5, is GAGVSQSPSNKVTEKGKDVELRCDPISGHTALYWYRQSLGQGLEFLIYFQGNSAPDKSGLPSDRFSAERTGGSVSTLTIQRTQQEDSAVYLCASSLAGLAQETQYFGPGTRLLVL.

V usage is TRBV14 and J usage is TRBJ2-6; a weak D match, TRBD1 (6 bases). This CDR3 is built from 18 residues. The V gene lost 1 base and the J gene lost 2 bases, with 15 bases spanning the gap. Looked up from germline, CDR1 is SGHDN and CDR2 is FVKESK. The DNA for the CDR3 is TGTGCCAGCAGCCAAGGCGTAGGACAGACACCTGGGGCCAACGTCCTGACTTTC. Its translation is CASSQGVGQTPGANVLTF.

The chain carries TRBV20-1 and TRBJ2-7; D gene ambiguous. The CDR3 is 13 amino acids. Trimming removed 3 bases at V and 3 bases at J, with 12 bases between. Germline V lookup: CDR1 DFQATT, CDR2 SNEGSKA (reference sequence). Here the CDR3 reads CSARSLVGYEQYF. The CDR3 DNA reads TGCAGTGCTAGGTCCCTAGTCGGCTACGAGCAGTACTTC.

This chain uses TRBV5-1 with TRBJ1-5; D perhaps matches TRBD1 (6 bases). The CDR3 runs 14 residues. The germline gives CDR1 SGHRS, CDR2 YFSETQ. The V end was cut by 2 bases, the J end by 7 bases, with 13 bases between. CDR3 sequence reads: CASSLGGDLQPQHF. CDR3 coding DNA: TGCGCCAGCAGCTTAGGGGGGGATTTACAGCCCCAGCATTTT.

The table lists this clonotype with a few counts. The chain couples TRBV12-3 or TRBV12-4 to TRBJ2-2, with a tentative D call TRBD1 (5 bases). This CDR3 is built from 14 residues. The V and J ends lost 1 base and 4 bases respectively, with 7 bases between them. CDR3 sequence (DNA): TGTGCCAGCAGTTTAGACAGGTTCACCGGGGAGCTGTTTTTT. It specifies CASSLDRFTGELFF.

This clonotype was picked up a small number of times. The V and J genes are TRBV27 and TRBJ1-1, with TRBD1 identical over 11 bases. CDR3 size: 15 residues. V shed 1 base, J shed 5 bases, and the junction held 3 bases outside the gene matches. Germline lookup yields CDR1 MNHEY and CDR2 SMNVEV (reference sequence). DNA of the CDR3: TGTGCCAGCAGTTTATGGGGACAGGGGGAAACTGAAGCTTTCTTT. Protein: CASSLWGQGETEAFF.

The CDR3 DNA follows: TGTGCCAGCAGCTTAACAGGGGTGATCACCGGGGAGCTGTTTTTT. Translated, it gives CASSLTGVITGELFF. The rearrangement joins TRBV27 to TRBJ2-2; 7 nucleotides line up with TRBD1. V lost 6 bases, J lost 4 bases, and 8 bases stayed unmatched. The CDR3 has 15 amino acids. Looked up from germline, CDR1 is MNHEY and CDR2 is SMNVEV (reference sequence).

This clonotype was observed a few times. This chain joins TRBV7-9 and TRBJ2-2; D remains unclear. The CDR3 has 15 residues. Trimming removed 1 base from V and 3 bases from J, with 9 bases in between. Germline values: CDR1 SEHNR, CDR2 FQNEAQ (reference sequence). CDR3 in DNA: TGTGCCAGCAGCTTAGTACCGCAGGACACCGGGGAGCTGTTTTTT. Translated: CASSLVPQDTGELFF.

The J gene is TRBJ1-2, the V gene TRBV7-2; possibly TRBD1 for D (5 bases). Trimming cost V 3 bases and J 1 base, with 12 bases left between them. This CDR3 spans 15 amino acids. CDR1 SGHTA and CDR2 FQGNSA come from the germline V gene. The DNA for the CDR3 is TGTGCCAGCAGCTTCCGTAGGGGTAGTAACTATGGCTACACCTTC. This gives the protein CASSFRRGSNYGYTF. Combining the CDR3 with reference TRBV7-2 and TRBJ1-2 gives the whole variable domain GAGVSQSPSNKVTEKGKDVELRCDPISGHTALYWYRQSLGQGLEFLIYFQGNSAPDKSGLPSDRFSAERTGGSVSTLTIQRTQQEDSAVYLCASSFRRGSNYGYTFGSGTRLTVV.

Here the CDR3 DNA reads TGTGCCAGCAGCACGGATCGTGCAGATTTCTACGAGCAGTACTTC. Protein product: CASSTDRADFYEQYF. The gene calls are TRBV7-8 and TRBJ2-7; D remains ambiguous. This CDR3 contains 15 residues. V lost 5 bases, J lost 3 bases, and 17 bases lay in between. The V gene's germline CDR1 is SGHVS and CDR2 FQNEAQ.

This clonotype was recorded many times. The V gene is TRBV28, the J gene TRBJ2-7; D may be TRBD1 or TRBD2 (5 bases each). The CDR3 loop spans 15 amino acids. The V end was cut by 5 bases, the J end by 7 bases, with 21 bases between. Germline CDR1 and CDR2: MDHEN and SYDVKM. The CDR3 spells CASSQWGSGEREQYF. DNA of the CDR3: TGTGCCAGCAGTCAATGGGGCAGTGGGGAGAGAGAGCAGTACTTC.

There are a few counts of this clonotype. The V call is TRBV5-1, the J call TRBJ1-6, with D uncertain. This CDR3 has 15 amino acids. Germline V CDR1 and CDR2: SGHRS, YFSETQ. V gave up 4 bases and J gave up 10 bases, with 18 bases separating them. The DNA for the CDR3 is TGCGCCAGCAGCCTTCCGGGAAGAGGGAGGTCACCCCTCCACTTT. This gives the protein CASSLPGRGRSPLHF.

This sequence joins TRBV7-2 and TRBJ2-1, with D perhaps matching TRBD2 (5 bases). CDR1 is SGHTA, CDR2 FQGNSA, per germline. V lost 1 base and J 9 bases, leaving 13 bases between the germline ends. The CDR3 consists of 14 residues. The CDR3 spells CASSLGMASIEQFF. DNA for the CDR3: TGTGCCAGCAGCTTAGGTATGGCTAGCATTGAGCAGTTCTTC. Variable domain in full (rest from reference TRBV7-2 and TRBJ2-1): GAGVSQSPSNKVTEKGKDVELRCDPISGHTALYWYRQSLGQGLEFLIYFQGNSAPDKSGLPSDRFSAERTGGSVSTLTIQRTQQEDSAVYLCASSLGMASIEQFFGPGTRLTVL.

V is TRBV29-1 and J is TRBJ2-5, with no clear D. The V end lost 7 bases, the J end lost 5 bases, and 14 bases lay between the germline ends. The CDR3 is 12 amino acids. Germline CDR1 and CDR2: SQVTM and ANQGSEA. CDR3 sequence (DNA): TGCAGCGCCTTGACCCCCGGGGAGACCCAGTACTTC. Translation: CSALTPGETQYF.

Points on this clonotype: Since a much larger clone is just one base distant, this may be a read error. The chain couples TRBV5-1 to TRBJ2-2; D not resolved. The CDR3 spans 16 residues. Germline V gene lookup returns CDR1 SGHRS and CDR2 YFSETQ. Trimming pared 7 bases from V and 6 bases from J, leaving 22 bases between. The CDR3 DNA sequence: TGCGCCAGCTACTCAATCCTTGGGGAAAGAGCCGGGGAGCTGTTTTTT. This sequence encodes CASYSILGERAGELFF.

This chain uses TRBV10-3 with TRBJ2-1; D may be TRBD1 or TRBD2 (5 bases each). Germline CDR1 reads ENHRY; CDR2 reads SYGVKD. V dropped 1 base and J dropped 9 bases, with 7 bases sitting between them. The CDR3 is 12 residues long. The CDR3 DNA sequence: TGTGCCATCAGTGAGTTGGGGACTGAGCAGTTCTTC. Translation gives CAISELGTEQFF.

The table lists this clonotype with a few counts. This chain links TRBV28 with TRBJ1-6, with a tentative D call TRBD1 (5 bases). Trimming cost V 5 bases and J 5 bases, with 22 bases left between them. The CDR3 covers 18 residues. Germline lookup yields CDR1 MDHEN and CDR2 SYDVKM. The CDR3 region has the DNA TGTGCCAGCAGTCCCGCGGCGGGGGTCATACCTAATAATTCACCCCTCCACTTT. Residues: CASSPAAGVIPNNSPLHF.

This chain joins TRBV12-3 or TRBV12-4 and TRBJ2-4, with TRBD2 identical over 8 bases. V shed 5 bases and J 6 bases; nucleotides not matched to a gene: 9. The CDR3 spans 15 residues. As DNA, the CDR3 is TGTGCCAGCAGTCGGCGGGGGGCGGGAGCAAACATTCAGTACTTC. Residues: CASSRRGAGANIQYF.